A selection of T cell receptor beta chains follows, all from one sample in a study of cytomegalovirus exposure and HLA in healthy donors. Method: immunoSEQ multiplex PCR; TCRdb's copy keeps in-frame clones and lacks some. The data contain 150,000 to 200,000 clones, roughly 13% of them seen just once; the ten biggest clones take up 7.8%. The sequencing input was PBMCs. These receptors all stem from a middle-aged man in good health and CMV-seropositive. CDR3s include the opening cysteine and the closing phenylalanine or tryptophan. The order of the fields is V gene, J gene, clone size, D gene, CDR3 protein, CDR3 DNA. A D gene is named only where the DNA matches it firmly. A row's size may be missing; if present it is once, few, many or a size class.

V: TRBV4-3; J: TRBJ2-5; size: NA; D: NA; CDR3: CASSQERGFGETQYF; DNA: TGCGCCAGCAGCCAAGAAAGAGGGTTCGGGGAGACCCAGTACTTC
V: TRBV2; J: TRBJ1-6; size: few; D: NA; CDR3: CASSELASNSPLHF; DNA: TGTGCCAGCAGTGAATTGGCCAGTAATTCACCCCTCCACTTT
V: TRBV13; J: TRBJ2-1; size: large; D: NA; CDR3: CASSLGGGNEQFF; DNA: TGTGCCAGCAGCTTAGGGGGGGGAAATGAGCAGTTCTTC
V: TRBV19; J: TRBJ2-2; size: NA; D: TRBD2; CDR3: CASSTSGVAGELFF; DNA: TGTGCCAGTAGTACTAGCGGGGTGGCCGGGGAGCTGTTTTTT
V: TRBV5-8; J: TRBJ1-4; size: NA; D: TRBD1; CDR3: CASMQRDRTNEKLFF; DNA: TGTGCCAGCATGCAACGGGACAGAACTAATGAAAAACTGTTTTTT
V: TRBV28; J: TRBJ2-1; size: NA; D: NA; CDR3: CASSWASPVEQFF; DNA: TGTGCCAGCAGTTGGGCTAGCCCCGTTGAGCAGTTCTTC
V: TRBV7-6; J: TRBJ1-2; size: many; D: TRBD1; CDR3: CASSSHGQGHYGYTF; DNA: TGTGCCAGCAGCTCCCATGGACAGGGACACTATGGCTACACCTTC
V: TRBV2; J: TRBJ1-1; size: few; D: TRBD1; CDR3: CASSRQGANTEAFF; DNA: TGTGCCAGCAGTAGACAGGGGGCGAACACTGAAGCTTTCTTT
V: TRBV4-3; J: TRBJ2-2; size: NA; D: TRBD2; CDR3: CASSQEAGGSGELFF; DNA: TGCGCCAGCAGCCAAGAGGCGGGGGGATCCGGGGAGCTGTTTTTT
V: TRBV5-1; J: TRBJ2-2; size: few; D: TRBD1; CDR3: CASSWTGTGLRTGELFF; DNA: TGCGCCAGCAGCTGGACCGGGACAGGGTTGAGGACCGGGGAGCTGTTTTTT
V: TRBV19; J: TRBJ1-2; size: few; D: TRBD1; CDR3: CASSMRDRNYGYTF; DNA: TGTGCCAGTAGTATGAGGGACAGGAACTATGGCTACACCTTC
V: TRBV7-2; J: TRBJ2-3; size: NA; D: NA; CDR3: CASSPQGGTDTQYF; DNA: TGTGCCAGCAGCCCGCAAGGGGGCACAGATACGCAGTATTTT